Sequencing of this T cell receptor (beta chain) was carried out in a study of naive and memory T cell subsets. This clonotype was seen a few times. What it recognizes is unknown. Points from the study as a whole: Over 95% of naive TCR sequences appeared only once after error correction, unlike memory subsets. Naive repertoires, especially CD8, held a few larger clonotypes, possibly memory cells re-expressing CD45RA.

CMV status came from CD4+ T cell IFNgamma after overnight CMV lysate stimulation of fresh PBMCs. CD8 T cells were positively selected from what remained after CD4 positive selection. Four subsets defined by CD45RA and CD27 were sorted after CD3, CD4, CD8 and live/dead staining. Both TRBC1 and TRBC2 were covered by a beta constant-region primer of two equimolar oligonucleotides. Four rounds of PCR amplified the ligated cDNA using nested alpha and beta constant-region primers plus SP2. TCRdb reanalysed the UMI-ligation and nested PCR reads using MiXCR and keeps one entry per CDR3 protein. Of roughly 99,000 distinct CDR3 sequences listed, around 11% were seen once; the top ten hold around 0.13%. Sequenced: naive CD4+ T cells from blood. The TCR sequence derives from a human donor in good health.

The DNA for the CDR3 is TGTGCCAGCATACTCGGGCCAGTTAACTACGAGCAGTACTTC. This gives the protein CASILGPVNYEQYF. The rearrangement links TRBV25-1 to TRBJ2-7, with D unclear. Trimming took off 7 bases at V and 3 bases at J, with 16 bases between the two ends. CDR1 and CDR2 (germline): MGHDK, SYGVNS. The CDR3 contains 14 residues.